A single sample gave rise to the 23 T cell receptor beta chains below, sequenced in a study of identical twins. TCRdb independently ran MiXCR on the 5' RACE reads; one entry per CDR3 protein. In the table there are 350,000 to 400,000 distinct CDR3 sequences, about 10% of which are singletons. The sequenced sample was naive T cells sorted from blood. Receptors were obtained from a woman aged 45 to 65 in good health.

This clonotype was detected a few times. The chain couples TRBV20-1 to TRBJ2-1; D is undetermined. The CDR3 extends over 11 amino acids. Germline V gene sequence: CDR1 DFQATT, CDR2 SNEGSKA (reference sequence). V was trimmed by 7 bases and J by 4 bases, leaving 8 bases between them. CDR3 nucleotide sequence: TGCAGTGTCCTCAGTTACAATGAGCAGTTCTTC. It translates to CSVLSYNEQFF.

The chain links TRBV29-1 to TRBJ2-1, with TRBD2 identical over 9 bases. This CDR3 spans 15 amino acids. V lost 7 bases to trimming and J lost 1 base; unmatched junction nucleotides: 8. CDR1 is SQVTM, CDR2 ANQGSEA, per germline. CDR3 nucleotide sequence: TGCAGCGCCGAGGGTAGCGGGAGATCCTACAATGAGCAGTTCTTC. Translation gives CSAEGSGRSYNEQFF.

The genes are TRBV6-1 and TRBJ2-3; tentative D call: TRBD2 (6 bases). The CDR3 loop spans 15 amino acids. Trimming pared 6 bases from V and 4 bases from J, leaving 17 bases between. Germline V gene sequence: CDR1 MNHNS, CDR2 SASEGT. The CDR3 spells CASSWERRAADTQYF. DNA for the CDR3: TGTGCCAGCAGCTGGGAACGGAGGGCCGCAGATACGCAGTATTTT.

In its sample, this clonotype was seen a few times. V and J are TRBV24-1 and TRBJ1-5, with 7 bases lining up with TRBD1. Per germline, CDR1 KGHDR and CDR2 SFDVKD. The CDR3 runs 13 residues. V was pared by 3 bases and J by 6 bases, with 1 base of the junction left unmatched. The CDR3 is CATSDHRGQPQHF. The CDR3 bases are TGTGCCACCAGTGATCACAGGGGTCAGCCCCAGCATTTT.

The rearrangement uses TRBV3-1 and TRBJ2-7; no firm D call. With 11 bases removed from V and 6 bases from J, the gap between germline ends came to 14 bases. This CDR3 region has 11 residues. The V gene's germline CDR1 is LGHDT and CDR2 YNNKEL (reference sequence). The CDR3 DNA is TGTGCCTGCCGCGGAGCTTTCGAGCAGTACTTC. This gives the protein CACRGAFEQYF.

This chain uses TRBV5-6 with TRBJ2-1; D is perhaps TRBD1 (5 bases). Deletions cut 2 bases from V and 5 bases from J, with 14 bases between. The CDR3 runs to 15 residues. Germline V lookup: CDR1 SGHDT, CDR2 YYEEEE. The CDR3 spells CASSFWLQVNNEQFF. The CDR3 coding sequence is TGTGCCAGCAGCTTTTGGCTACAGGTCAACAATGAGCAGTTCTTC.

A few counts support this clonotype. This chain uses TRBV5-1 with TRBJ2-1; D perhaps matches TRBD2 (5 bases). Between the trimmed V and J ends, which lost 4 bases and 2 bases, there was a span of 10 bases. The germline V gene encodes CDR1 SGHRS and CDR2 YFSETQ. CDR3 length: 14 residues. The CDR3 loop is CASSPEAPYNEQFF. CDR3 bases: TGCGCCAGCAGCCCGGAGGCCCCCTACAATGAGCAGTTCTTC.

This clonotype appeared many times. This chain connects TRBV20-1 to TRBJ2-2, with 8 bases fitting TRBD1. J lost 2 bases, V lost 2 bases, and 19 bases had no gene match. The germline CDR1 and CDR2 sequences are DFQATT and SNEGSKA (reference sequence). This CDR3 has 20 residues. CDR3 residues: CSARFLTGVDPKPNTGELFF. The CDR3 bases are TGCAGTGCTAGATTCTTGACAGGGGTTGATCCCAAGCCAAACACCGGGGAGCTGTTTTTT.

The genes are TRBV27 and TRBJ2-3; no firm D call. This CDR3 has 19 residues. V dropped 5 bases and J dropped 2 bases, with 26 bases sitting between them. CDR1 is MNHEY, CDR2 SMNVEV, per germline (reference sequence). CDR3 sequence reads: CASSAHLRGPGPDTDTQYF. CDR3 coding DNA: TGTGCCAGCAGTGCCCACTTGAGAGGACCAGGTCCGGACACAGATACGCAGTATTTT.

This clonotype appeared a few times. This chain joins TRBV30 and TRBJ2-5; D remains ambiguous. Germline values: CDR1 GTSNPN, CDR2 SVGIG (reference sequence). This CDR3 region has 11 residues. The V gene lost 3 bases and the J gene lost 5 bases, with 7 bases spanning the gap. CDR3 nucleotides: TGTGCCTGGAGCGCATCGGAGACCCAGTACTTC. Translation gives CAWSASETQYF.

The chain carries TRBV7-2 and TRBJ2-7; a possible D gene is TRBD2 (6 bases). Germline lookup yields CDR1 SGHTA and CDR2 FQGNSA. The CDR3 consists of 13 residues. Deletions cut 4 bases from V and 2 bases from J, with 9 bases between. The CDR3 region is CASSYSGPYEQYV. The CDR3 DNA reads TGTGCCAGCAGCTATAGCGGCCCCTACGAGCAGTACGTC.

This CDR3 reads CASSLTQVGKLFF. CDR3 DNA: TGCGCCAGCAGCTTGACACAGGTCGGCAAACTGTTTTTT. This sequence joins TRBV5-1 and TRBJ1-4, with TRBD1 as a possible D gene (5 bases). The CDR3 covers 13 residues. Between the trimmed V and J ends, which lost 1 base and 11 bases, there was a span of 12 bases. The germline V gene has CDR1 SGHRS and CDR2 YFSETQ.

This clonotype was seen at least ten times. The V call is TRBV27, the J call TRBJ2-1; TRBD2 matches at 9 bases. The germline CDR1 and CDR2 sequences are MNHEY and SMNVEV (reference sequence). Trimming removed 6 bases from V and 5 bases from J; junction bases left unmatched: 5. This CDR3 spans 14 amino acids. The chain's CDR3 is CASRTSGLHNEQFF. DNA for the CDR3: TGTGCCAGCAGAACTAGCGGGCTACACAATGAGCAGTTCTTC.

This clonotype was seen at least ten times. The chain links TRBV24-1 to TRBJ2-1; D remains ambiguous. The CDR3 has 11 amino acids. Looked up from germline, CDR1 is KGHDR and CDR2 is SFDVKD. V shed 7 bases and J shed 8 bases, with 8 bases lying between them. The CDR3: CATSGRDEQFF. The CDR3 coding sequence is TGTGCCACCAGCGGAAGGGATGAGCAGTTCTTC.

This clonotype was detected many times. The CDR3 nucleotides read TGTGCCAGCAGTTCCGGGGAGCCGGATGAGCAGTTCTTC. It specifies CASSSGEPDEQFF. The chain carries TRBV12-3 or TRBV12-4 and TRBJ2-1; a possible D gene is TRBD2 (5 bases). CDR3 length: 13 amino acids. Trimming took off 4 bases at V and 8 bases at J, with 12 bases between the two ends.

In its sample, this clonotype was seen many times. The CDR3 reads CASSPGTSGRARDEQFF. CDR3 in DNA: TGTGCCAGCAGTCCCGGGACTAGCGGGAGGGCGCGGGATGAGCAGTTCTTC. The rearrangement links TRBV27 to TRBJ2-1; 16 bases are a match to TRBD2. After removal of 5 bases from V and 8 bases from J, the junction contained 9 bases not matched to a gene. The CDR3 runs to 17 residues. Germline loops: CDR1 MNHEY, CDR2 SMNVEV (reference sequence).

The DNA of the CDR3 is TGCGCCAGCAGCTTCATCATCGCGGGAGCGACGTACGAGCAGTACTTC. It yields the protein CASSFIIAGATYEQYF. V and J are TRBV4-1 and TRBJ2-7; 7 bases match TRBD2. The V gene's germline CDR1 is MGHRA and CDR2 YSYEKL. The CDR3 spans 16 residues. The V and J ends lost 5 bases and 4 bases, in that order; junction bases with no gene match: 14.

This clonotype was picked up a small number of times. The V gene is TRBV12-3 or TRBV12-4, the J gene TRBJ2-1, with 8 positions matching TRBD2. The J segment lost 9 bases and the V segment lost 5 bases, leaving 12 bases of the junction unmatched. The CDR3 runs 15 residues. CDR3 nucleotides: TGTGCCAGCAGTGGCCCGGGGGGGACCGGGGGTGAGCAGTTCTTC. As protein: CASSGPGGTGGEQFF.

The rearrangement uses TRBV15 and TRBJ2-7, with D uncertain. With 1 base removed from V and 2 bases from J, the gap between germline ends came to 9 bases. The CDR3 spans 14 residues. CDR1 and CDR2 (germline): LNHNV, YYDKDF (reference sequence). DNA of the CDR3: TGTGCCACCAGCAGAGGTGAACAAACCTACGAGCAGTACTTC. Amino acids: CATSRGEQTYEQYF.

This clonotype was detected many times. The CDR3 DNA reads TGTGCCAGCAAGGGTACCTTCTACGAGCAGTACTTC. Its translation: CASKGTFYEQYF. V is TRBV2 and J is TRBJ2-7; no firm D call. The CDR3 is made up of 12 amino acids. V lost 7 bases to trimming and J lost 3 bases, with 10 bases between them. Germline V gene sequence: CDR1 SNHLY, CDR2 FYNNEI.

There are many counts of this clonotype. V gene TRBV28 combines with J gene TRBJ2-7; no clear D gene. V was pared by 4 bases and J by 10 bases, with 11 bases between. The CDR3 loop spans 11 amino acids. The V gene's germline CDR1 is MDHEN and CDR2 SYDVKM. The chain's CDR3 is CASSSFGSQYV. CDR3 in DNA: TGTGCCAGCAGTTCCTTCGGGTCACAGTACGTC.

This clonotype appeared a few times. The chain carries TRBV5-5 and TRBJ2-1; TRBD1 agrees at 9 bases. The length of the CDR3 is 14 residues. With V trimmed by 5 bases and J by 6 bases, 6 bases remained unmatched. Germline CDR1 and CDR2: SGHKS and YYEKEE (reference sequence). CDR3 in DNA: TGTGCCAGCAGACACAGGGGGCTAGGCAATGAGCAGTTCTTC. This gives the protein CASRHRGLGNEQFF.

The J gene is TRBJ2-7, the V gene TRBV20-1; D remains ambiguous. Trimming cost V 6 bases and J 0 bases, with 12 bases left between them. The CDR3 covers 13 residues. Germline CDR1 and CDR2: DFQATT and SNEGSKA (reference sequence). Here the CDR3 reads CSANRPGSYEQYF. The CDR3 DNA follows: TGCAGTGCCAATCGACCGGGCTCCTACGAGCAGTACTTC.